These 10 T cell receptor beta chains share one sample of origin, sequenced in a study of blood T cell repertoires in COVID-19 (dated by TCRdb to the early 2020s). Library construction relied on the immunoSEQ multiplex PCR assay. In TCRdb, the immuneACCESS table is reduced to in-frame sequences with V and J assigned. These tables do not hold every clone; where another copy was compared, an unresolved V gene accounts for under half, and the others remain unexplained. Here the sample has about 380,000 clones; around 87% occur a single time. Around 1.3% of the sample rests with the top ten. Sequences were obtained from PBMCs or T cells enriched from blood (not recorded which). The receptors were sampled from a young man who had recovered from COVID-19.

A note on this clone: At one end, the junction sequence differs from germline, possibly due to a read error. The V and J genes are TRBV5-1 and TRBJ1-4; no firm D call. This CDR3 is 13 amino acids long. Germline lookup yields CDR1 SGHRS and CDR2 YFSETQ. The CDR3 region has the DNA TGCGCCAGCAGCTTGATTGCCAGTGAAGAACTGTTTTTT. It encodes CASSLIASEELFF.

The CDR3 DNA reads as TGTGCCAGCAGCCCACAGGGGAGAGGATCCTACGAGCAGTACTTC. Translation: CASSPQGRGSYEQYF. The chain is built from TRBV11-2 and TRBJ2-7; 7 bases match TRBD1. The ends lost 5 bases at V and 1 base at J; junction bases unmatched: 8. Germline CDR1 SGHAT, CDR2 FQNNGV. This CDR3 is 15 amino acids long.

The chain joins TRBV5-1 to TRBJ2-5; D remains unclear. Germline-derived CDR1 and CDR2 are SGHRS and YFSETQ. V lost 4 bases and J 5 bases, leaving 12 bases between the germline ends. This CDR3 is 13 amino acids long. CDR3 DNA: TGCGCCAGCAGCACGACATTTGCGGAGACCCAGTACTTC. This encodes CASSTTFAETQYF. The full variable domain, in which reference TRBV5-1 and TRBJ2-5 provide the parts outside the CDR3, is KAGVTQTPRYLIKTRGQQVTLSCSPISGHRSVSWYQQTPGQGLQFLFEYFSETQRNKGNFPGRFSGRQFSNSRSEMNVSTLELGDSALYLCASSTTFAETQYFGPGTRLLVL.

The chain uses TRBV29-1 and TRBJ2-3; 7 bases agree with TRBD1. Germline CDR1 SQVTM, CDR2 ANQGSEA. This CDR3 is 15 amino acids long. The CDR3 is CSDVRQGTYTDTQYF. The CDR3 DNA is TGCAGTGACGTGAGACAGGGCACTTACACAGATACGCAGTATTTT.

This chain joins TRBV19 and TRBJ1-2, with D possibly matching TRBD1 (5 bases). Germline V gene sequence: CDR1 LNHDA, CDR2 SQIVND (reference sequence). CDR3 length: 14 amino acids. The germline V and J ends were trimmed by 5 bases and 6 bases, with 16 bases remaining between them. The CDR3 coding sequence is TGTGCCAGTAGTCTTCTCTTCCAGACAGATGGCTACACCTTC. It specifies CASSLLFQTDGYTF.

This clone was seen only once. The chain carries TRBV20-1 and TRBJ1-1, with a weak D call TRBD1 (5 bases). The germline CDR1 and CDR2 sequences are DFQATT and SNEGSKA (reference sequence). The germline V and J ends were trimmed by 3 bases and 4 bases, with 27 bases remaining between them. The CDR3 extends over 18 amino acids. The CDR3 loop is CSASRGFRVYVQGTEAFF. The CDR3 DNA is TGCAGTGCTAGTCGAGGTTTCAGGGTTTATGTGCAGGGCACTGAAGCTTTCTTT.

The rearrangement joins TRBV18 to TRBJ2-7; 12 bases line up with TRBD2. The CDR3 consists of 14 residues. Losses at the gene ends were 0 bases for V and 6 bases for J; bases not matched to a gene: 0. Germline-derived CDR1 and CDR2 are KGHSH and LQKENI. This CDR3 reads CASSPPTSGGEQYF. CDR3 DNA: TGTGCCAGCTCACCACCGACTAGCGGGGGCGAGCAGTACTTC.

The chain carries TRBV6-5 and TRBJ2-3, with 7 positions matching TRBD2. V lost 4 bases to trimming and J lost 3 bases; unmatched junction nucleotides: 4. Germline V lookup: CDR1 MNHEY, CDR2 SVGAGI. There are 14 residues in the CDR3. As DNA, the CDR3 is TGTGCCAGCAGTTTCGGGGAGGGTACAGATACGCAGTATTTT. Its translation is CASSFGEGTDTQYF.

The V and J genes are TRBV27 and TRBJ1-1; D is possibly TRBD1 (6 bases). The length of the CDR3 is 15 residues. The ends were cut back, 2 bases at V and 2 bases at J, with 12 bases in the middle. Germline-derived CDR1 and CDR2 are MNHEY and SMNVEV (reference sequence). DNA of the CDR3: TGTGCCAGCAGTTTAGGCCGACAGGTTAACACTGAAGCTTTCTTT. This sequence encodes CASSLGRQVNTEAFF.

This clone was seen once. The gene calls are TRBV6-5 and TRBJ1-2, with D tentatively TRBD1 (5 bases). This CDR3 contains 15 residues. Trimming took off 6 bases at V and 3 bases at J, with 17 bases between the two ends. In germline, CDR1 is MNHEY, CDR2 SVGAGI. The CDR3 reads CASRSGGQADYGYTF. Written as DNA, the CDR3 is TGTGCCAGCAGGTCCGGGGGTCAGGCTGACTATGGCTACACCTTC.